Below are 10 T cell receptor beta chains sequenced from a single sample in a study of cytomegalovirus exposure and HLA in healthy donors (dated 2017 in TCRdb). Library construction relied on the immunoSEQ multiplex PCR assay. For the multiplex PCR, a mixture combining 60 forward primers for TCR Vbeta segments and 13 reverse primers for TCR Jbeta segments was used. This is the immuneACCESS table as TCRdb keeps it, with only in-frame sequences that have V and J called. A part of the clones is gone; compared with another copy, unresolved V genes explain less than half, and the rest is unexplained. A total of 170,000 or so clones appear in this sample, 77% of them only once. In total, the top ten clones hold roughly 1.4% of the sample. The sequencing sample was made of PBMCs. These receptors were obtained from a woman in her 30s in good health and CMV-seropositive.

This clone was observed a few times. The V and J genes are TRBV19 and TRBJ2-5; TRBD2 aligns across 7 bases. The CDR3 totals 14 residues. J gave up 4 bases and V 8 bases, and 10 bases lay outside the gene matches. CDR1 is LNHDA and CDR2 is SQIVND in the germline V gene (reference sequence). CDR3 DNA sequence: TGTGCCAGTGGTTGGCGGGAGCGTGGAGAGACCCAGTACTTC. Translating it yields CASGWRERGETQYF.

The chain couples TRBV7-2 to TRBJ2-4, with 8 bases that match TRBD2. Germline CDR1 is SGHTA and CDR2 is FQGNSA. Losses at the gene ends were 5 bases for V and 7 bases for J; bases not matched to a gene: 13. This CDR3 has 16 amino acids. CDR3 sequence (DNA): TGTGCCAGCAGCCCAAGGGGCGGGGGCGGGGGGAACATTCAGTACTTC. The encoded protein is CASSPRGGGGGNIQYF.

CDR3 loop: CASSQDAGGGTDTQYF. CDR3 sequence (DNA): TGTGCCAGCAGCCAAGATGCGGGAGGGGGCACAGATACGCAGTATTTT. This chain links TRBV14 with TRBJ2-3; the match to TRBD2 covers 9 bases. Unmatched junction bases numbered 2, after V lost 0 bases and J lost 1 base. The germline V gene has CDR1 SGHDN and CDR2 FVKESK. This CDR3 comprises 16 residues. Using reference TRBV14 and TRBJ2-3 for the parts outside the CDR3, the full variable domain is EAGVTQFPSHSVIEKGQTVTLRCDPISGHDNLYWYRRVMGKEIKFLLHFVKESKQDESGMPNNRFLAERTGGTYSTLKVQPAELEDSGVYFCASSQDAGGGTDTQYFGPGTRLTVL.

The V call is TRBV9, the J call TRBJ1-1; 10 bases map to TRBD1. From germline, CDR1 is SGDLS and CDR2 YYNGEE. This CDR3 has 15 amino acids. Losses at the gene ends were 4 bases for V and 0 bases for J; bases not matched to a gene: 3. CDR3 residues: CASSPGTGVNTEAFF. Here the CDR3 DNA reads TGTGCCAGCAGCCCAGGGACAGGGGTGAACACTGAAGCTTTCTTT.

CDR3: CATSSYRGGIPEAFF. The CDR3 DNA reads TGTGCCACCAGCAGCTACAGGGGAGGTATCCCTGAAGCTTTCTTT. This chain connects TRBV15 to TRBJ1-1, with 7 bases that match TRBD1. Losses at the gene ends were 3 bases for V and 6 bases for J; bases not matched to a gene: 10. CDR3 length: 15 amino acids. The germline gives CDR1 LNHNV, CDR2 YYDKDF (reference sequence).

This sequence joins TRBV27 and TRBJ2-5; TRBD2 is a possible D gene (5 bases). Germline CDR1 reads MNHEY; CDR2 reads SMNVEV (reference sequence). The CDR3 is made up of 14 amino acids. V dropped 3 bases and J dropped 5 bases, with 13 bases sitting between them. This CDR3 is CASSFRGERETQYF. CDR3 coding DNA: TGTGCCAGCAGTTTCCGTGGGGAGAGGGAGACCCAGTACTTC.

This chain joins TRBV14 and TRBJ2-5; unclear D gene. CDR3 length equals 14 residues. V lost 1 base, J lost 4 bases, and 10 bases lay in between. Germline lookup yields CDR1 SGHDN and CDR2 FVKESK. In DNA form, the CDR3 reads TGTGCCAGCAGCCAAGTTGCGGTGGGAGAGACCCAGTACTTC. Protein: CASSQVAVGETQYF.

CDR3 bases: TGTGCCAGCAGATATGACAGGAACACCGGGGAGCTGTTTTTT. This codes for CASRYDRNTGELFF. The V gene is TRBV6-5, the J gene TRBJ2-2, with D maybe TRBD1 (5 bases). There are 14 residues in the CDR3. The V and J ends lost 6 bases and 1 base respectively, with 9 bases between them. Germline CDR1 and CDR2: MNHEY and SVGAGI.

This clone appeared a single time. The rearrangement links TRBV19 to TRBJ2-1; a weak D match, TRBD2 (6 bases). The V and J ends lost 6 bases and 6 bases respectively, with 9 bases between them. Germline assignment: CDR1 LNHDA and CDR2 SQIVND (reference sequence). The CDR3 totals 12 residues. CDR3 nucleotide sequence: TGTGCCAGTAGGCGGACTATCAATGAGCAGTTCTTC. It encodes CASRRTINEQFF.

The rearrangement uses TRBV19 and TRBJ2-7; 10 bases map to TRBD2. Trimming removed 3 bases from V and 8 bases from J; junction bases left unmatched: 10. The germline V gene has CDR1 LNHDA and CDR2 SQIVND (reference sequence). The CDR3 runs 15 residues. CDR3 nucleotides: TGTGCCAGTAGTATCGGGACTAGCGCATTCACTCAGCAGTACTTC. Amino acid sequence: CASSIGTSAFTQQYF. The whole variable domain, remainder taken from reference TRBV19 and TRBJ2-7, is DGGITQSPKYLFRKEGQNVTLSCEQNLNHDAMYWYRQDPGQGLRLIYYSQIVNDFQKGDIAEGYSVSREKKESFPLTVTSAQKNPTAFYLCASSIGTSAFTQQYFGPGTRLTVT.